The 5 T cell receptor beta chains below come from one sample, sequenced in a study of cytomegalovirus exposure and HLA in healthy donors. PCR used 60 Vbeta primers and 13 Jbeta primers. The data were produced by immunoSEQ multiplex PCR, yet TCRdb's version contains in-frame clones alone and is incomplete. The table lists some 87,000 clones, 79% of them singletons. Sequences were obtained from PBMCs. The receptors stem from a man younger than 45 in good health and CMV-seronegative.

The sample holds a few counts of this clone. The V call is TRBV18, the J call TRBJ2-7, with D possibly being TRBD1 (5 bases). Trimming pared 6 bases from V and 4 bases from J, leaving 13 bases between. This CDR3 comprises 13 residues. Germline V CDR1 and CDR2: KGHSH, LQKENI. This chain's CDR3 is CASSPDSLYEQYF. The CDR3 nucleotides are TGTGCCAGCTCTCCAGACAGTTTATACGAGCAGTACTTC.

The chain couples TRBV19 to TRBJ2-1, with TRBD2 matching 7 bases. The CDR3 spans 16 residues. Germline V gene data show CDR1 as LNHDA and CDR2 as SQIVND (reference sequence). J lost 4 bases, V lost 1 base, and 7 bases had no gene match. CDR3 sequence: CASSIGGSGRYNEQFF. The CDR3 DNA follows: TGTGCCAGTAGTATAGGTGGTAGCGGGCGTTACAATGAGCAGTTCTTC.

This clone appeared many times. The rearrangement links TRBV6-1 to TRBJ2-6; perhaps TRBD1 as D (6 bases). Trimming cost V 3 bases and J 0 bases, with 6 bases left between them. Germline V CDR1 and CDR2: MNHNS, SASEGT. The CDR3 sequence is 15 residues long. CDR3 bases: TGTGCCAGCAGTGAGGACAGCTCTGGGGCCAACGTCCTGACTTTC. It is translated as CASSEDSSGANVLTF.

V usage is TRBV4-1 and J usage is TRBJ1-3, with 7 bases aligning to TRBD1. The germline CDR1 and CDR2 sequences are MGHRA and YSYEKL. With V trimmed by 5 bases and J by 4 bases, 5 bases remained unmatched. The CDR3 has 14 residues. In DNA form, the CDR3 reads TGCGCCAGCAGCTCAACAGGGGTCGGAAACACCATATATTTT. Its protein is CASSSTGVGNTIYF.

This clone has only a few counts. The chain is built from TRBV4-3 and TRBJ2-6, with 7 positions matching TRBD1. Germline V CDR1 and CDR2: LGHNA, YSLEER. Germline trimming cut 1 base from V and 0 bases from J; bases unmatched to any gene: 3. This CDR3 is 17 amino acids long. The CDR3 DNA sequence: TGCGCCAGCAGCCAAGCTGCAGGGGGCTCTGGGGCCAACGTCCTGACTTTC. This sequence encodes CASSQAAGGSGANVLTF.